One TCR beta chain is described in this entry. Its antigen remains unidentified. Unrecorded immune exposures were likely, despite nominal health at sampling. Use of 60 Vbeta and 13 Jbeta primers characterized the PCR. The repertoire was sequenced with immunoSEQ multiplex PCR; TCRdb's copy has only in-frame clones and lacks some. The sample contains under 150,000 clones, approximately 10% of which appear only once. The data were taken from a study of cytomegalovirus exposure and HLA in healthy donors. Study-level information: Around 85 million unique TCRs from HLA-typed donors were held in an early data release.

V was shortened by 1 base and J by 2 bases, with 12 bases between the two germline ends. Germline V lookup: CDR1 SGHRS, CDR2 YFSETQ. The CDR3 contains 15 residues. Whole-study results and caveats: Overall, about 160 TCR beta chains were annotated as cytomegalovirus-associated. Productive rates of about 87% or about 30% were seen for most TCR beta V segments in an earlier analysis.

The sample comprised PBMCs. The J gene is TRBJ1-1, the V gene TRBV5-1, with D tentatively TRBD1 (5 bases). This TCR was recovered from a woman aged 40 to 55 in good health and CMV-seropositive. In DNA form, the CDR3 reads TGCGCCAGCAGCTTGCACTCGCAGGGAAACACTGAAGCTTTCTTT. Translated, it gives CASSLHSQGNTEAFF.